The sequence of this T cell receptor beta chain was determined in a study of blood T cell repertoires in COVID-19. Study-level information: COVID-19 samples collected from the United States, Italy and Spain covered acute and convalescent phases. From T cells, B-cell-depleted T cells, or PBMCs came the material, which was cDNA or gDNA.

The CDR3 is 17 amino acids. V gave up 2 bases and J gave up 0 bases; unmatched junction bases: 11. Germline V lookup: CDR1 SGHDT, CDR2 YYEEEE. Under the authors' procedure: Estimated nucleated cell counts came from reference gene primer amplification. Produced via immunoSEQ multiplex PCR; TCRdb's table is partial and in-frame only. The DNA was the basis for D and trimming; V, J and clone size are from that table. The table lists about 350,000 clones, about 87% of them singletons. This chain connects TRBV5-6 to TRBJ2-7, with 7 bases fitting TRBD2. The receptor comes from a man younger than 40 with COVID-19, enrolled during active disease. Sequencing input: peripheral blood. The CDR3 bases are TGTGCCAGCAGCTTACTATTGAGCGGGGAAAGCTCCTACGAGCAGTACTTC. This translates into CASSLLLSGESSYEQYF.